What follows are 17 T cell receptor beta chains derived from one specimen sequenced in a study of CD8+ T cells in alopecia areata. Described treatment: oral pan-JAK inhibitor, 5-10 mg twice daily. It was cDNA, reverse transcribed from extracted RNA, that served as the sequencing template. Data came from immunoSEQ multiplex PCR; TCRdb stores just in-frame clones and leaves some out. The sample has 93,000 or so clones, over 75% seen once. Source: CD8+ T cells sorted from blood, taken between weeks 30 and 35, from a patient treated with tofacitinib. These receptors were obtained from a human donor with alopecia areata.

The chain joins TRBV7-9 to TRBJ2-7, with 10 bases identical to TRBD2. V lost 5 bases to trimming and J lost 7 bases; unmatched junction nucleotides: 8. Germline loops: CDR1 SEHNR, CDR2 FQNEAQ (reference sequence). The CDR3 is made up of 14 amino acids. CDR3 sequence: CASSQVAGGGEQYF. CDR3 bases: TGTGCCAGCAGCCAAGTAGCGGGAGGTGGGGAGCAGTACTTC.

The chain recombines TRBV7-8 with TRBJ2-4; D is uncertain. Looked up from germline, CDR1 is SGHVS and CDR2 is FQNEAQ. The CDR3 sequence is 17 residues long. V lost 4 bases and J lost 0, with 16 bases in between. The CDR3 sequence is CASSSRTISEAKNIQYF. Written as DNA, the CDR3 is TGTGCCAGCAGCTCTCGAACTATCTCGGAAGCCAAAAACATTCAGTACTTC.

The rearrangement links TRBV7-9 to TRBJ2-2; TRBD2 matches at 7 bases. Germline lookup yields CDR1 SEHNR and CDR2 FQNEAQ (reference sequence). The CDR3 runs 16 residues. V trimming: 6 bases; J trimming: 7 bases; junction bases outside the gene matches: 14. This chain's CDR3 is CASSSSSTGGIGELFF. CDR3 sequence (DNA): TGTGCCAGCAGTTCATCCTCAACGGGAGGCATCGGGGAGCTGTTTTTT.

The J gene is TRBJ2-2, the V gene TRBV7-9; the D gene is possibly TRBD1 (6 bases). Trimming took off 3 bases at V and 0 bases at J, with 8 bases between the two ends. The CDR3 spans 15 residues. Germline loops: CDR1 SEHNR, CDR2 FQNEAQ (reference sequence). The CDR3 spells CASSFRGANTGELFF. DNA for the CDR3: TGTGCCAGCAGCTTCAGGGGAGCGAACACCGGGGAGCTGTTTTTT. The full variable domain, its missing parts supplied by reference TRBV7-9 and TRBJ2-2, is DTGVSQNPRHKITKRGQNVTFRCDPISEHNRLYWYRQTLGQGPEFLTYFQNEAQLEKSRLLSDRFSAERPKGSFSTLEIQRTEQGDSAMYLCASSFRGANTGELFFGEGSRLTVL.

A word on this clone: This sample also contains other DNA sequences that code for the same CDR3. The chain has TRBV4-1 and TRBJ2-7; possible D gene TRBD1, 6 bases. Trimming took off 0 bases at V and 2 bases at J, with 8 bases between the two ends. This CDR3 is 14 amino acids long. The germline V gene has CDR1 MGHRA and CDR2 YSYEKL. CDR3 sequence: CASSQDPGAYEQYF. The CDR3 bases are TGCGCCAGCAGCCAAGATCCAGGGGCCTACGAGCAGTACTTC.

J is TRBJ1-5 and V is TRBV27, with 7 bases matching TRBD1. Germline lookup yields CDR1 MNHEY and CDR2 SMNVEV (reference sequence). The length of the CDR3 is 14 residues. V was clipped by 5 bases and J by 2 bases; unmatched bases: 3. The CDR3 here is CASSTGVGNQPQHF. DNA for the CDR3: TGTGCCAGCAGTACAGGGGTAGGCAATCAGCCCCAGCATTTT.

The gene calls are TRBV5-4 and TRBJ2-3, with D possibly being TRBD1 or TRBD2 (5 bases each). V gave up 4 bases and J gave up 7 bases, with 19 bases separating them. The CDR3 has 15 amino acids. CDR1 SGHNT and CDR2 YYREEE come from the germline V gene (reference sequence). The CDR3 here is CASSGSGTYENTQYF. In DNA, the CDR3 is TGTGCCAGCAGCGGGTCTGGGACCTACGAAAATACGCAGTATTTT. The full variable domain, with the rest looked up from reference TRBV5-4 and TRBJ2-3, is ETGVTQSPTHLIKTRGQQVTLRCSSQSGHNTVSWYQQALGQGPQFIFQYYREEENGRGNFPPRFSGLQFPNYSSELNVNALELDDSALYLCASSGSGTYENTQYFGPGTRLTVL.

This chain connects TRBV11-2 to TRBJ2-3; D may be TRBD2 (6 bases). Germline CDR1 is SGHAT and CDR2 is FQNNGV. Trimming took 0 bases from V and 1 from J, leaving 20 bases between them. CDR3 length: 19 residues. The CDR3 region is CASSLDTWRDVSRTDTQYF. The CDR3 DNA sequence: TGTGCCAGCAGCTTAGATACTTGGCGGGATGTCTCTCGCACAGATACGCAGTATTTT.

The genes are TRBV19 and TRBJ2-3, with 11 bases lining up with TRBD1. This CDR3 has 16 residues. CDR1 and CDR2 (germline): LNHDA, SQIVND (reference sequence). With 5 bases clipped from V and 6 bases from J, the junction kept 10 bases outside the gene matches. The CDR3 coding sequence is TGTGCCAGTAGTCCGGGACAGGGGGTTTTTGGGGATACGCAGTATTTT. Translated: CASSPGQGVFGDTQYF.

This clone was seen once. J is TRBJ2-3 and V is TRBV27, with TRBD1 matching 7 bases. This CDR3 comprises 12 residues. CDR1 is MNHEY, CDR2 SMNVEV, per germline (reference sequence). Losses at the gene ends were 6 bases for V and 4 bases for J; bases not matched to a gene: 1. In nucleotides, the CDR3 is TGTGCCAGCAGCACAGGGGCAGATACGCAGTATTTT. This encodes CASSTGADTQYF.

The rearrangement joins TRBV4-1 to TRBJ1-1; D might be TRBD1 (5 bases). The V and J ends lost 4 bases and 5 bases respectively, with 8 bases between them. CDR1 and CDR2 from the germline V gene are MGHRA and YSYEKL. The CDR3 consists of 12 residues. The DNA for the CDR3 is TGCGCCAGCAGCCCTTCAGGGACTGAAGCTTTCTTT. This encodes CASSPSGTEAFF.

V is TRBV5-6 and J is TRBJ1-2; D unresolved. The CDR3 length is 12 residues. CDR1 and CDR2 from the germline V gene are SGHDT and YYEEEE. The ends were cut back, 0 bases at V and 4 bases at J, with 4 bases in the middle. CDR3 sequence: CASSLGSYGYTF. The CDR3 nucleotides are TGTGCCAGCAGCTTGGGTAGCTATGGCTACACCTTC.

The V and J genes are TRBV6-5 and TRBJ1-6; 10 nucleotides align to TRBD1. J gave up 9 bases and V 2 bases, and 7 bases lay outside the gene matches. The CDR3 contains 16 residues. Looked up from germline, CDR1 is MNHEY and CDR2 is SVGAGI. The CDR3 nucleotides are TGTGCCAGCAGTTACATTCCGGACAGGGGGTTTTCACCCCTCCACTTT. This translates into CASSYIPDRGFSPLHF.

The DNA of the CDR3 is TGTGCCAGCAGCCTCGGACAGGGGAATGAAGCTTTCTTT. Its translation: CASSLGQGNEAFF. This chain connects TRBV13 to TRBJ1-1; 9 bases align to TRBD1. CDR1 and CDR2 from the germline V gene are PRHDT and FYEKMQ (reference sequence). The V segment lost 5 bases and the J segment 7 bases; nucleotides outside the gene matches: 5. This CDR3 has 13 residues.

The CDR3, as DNA: TGTGCCAGCAGCTCCTACAGGGTATACAATGAGCAGTTCTTC. This sequence encodes CASSSYRVYNEQFF. This chain links TRBV13 with TRBJ2-1, with D tentatively TRBD1 (6 bases). V lost 4 bases and J 4 bases, leaving 11 bases between the germline ends. CDR3 length: 14 residues. Germline CDR1 and CDR2: PRHDT and FYEKMQ (reference sequence).

The chain joins TRBV14 to TRBJ1-5, with D perhaps TRBD1 (5 bases). Germline-derived CDR1 and CDR2 are SGHDN and FVKESK. Trimming took off 0 bases at V and 6 bases at J, with 9 bases between the two ends. CDR3 length: 14 amino acids. The CDR3 coding sequence is TGTGCCAGCAGCCAAGATTCAGGGAGTCAGCCCCAGCATTTT. Encoded protein: CASSQDSGSQPQHF.

The chain recombines TRBV5-1 with TRBJ2-3; D not resolved. The CDR3 is made up of 13 amino acids. The V gene's germline CDR1 is SGHRS and CDR2 YFSETQ. Trimming left V 3 bases short and J 2 bases short, with 7 bases between. The CDR3 DNA sequence: TGCGCCAGCAGCTACTTGTACACAGATACGCAGTATTTT. It specifies CASSYLYTDTQYF. Variable domain in full (rest from reference TRBV5-1 and TRBJ2-3): KAGVTQTPRYLIKTRGQQVTLSCSPISGHRSVSWYQQTPGQGLQFLFEYFSETQRNKGNFPGRFSGRQFSNSRSEMNVSTLELGDSALYLCASSYLYTDTQYFGPGTRLTVL.